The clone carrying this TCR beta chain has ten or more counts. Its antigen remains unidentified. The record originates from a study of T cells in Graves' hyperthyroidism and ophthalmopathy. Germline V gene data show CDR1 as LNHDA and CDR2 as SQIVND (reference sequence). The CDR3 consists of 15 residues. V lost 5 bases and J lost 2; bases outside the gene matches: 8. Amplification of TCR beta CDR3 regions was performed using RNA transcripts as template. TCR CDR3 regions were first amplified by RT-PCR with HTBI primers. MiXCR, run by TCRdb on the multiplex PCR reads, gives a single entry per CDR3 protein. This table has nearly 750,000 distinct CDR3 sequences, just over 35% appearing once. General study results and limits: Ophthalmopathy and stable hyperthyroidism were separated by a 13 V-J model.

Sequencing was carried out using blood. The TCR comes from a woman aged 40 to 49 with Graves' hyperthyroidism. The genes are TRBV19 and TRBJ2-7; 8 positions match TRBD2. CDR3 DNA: TGTGCCAGTAGTGCCTCTAGCGGGTCTACCTACGAGCAGTACTTC. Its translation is CASSASSGSTYEQYF.